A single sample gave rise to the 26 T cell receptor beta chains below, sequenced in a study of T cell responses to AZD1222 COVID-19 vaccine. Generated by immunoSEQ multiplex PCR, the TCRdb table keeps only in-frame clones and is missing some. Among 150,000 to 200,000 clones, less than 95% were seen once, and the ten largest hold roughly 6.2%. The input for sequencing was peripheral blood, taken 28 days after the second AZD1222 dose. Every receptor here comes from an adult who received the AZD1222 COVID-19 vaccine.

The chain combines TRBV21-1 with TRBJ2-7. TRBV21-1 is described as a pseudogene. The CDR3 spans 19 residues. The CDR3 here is CASSKDWPLGLVEDYEQYF. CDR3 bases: TGTGCCAGCAGCAAAGATTGGCCTCTCGGGCTGGTTGAGGACTACGAGCAGTACTTC.

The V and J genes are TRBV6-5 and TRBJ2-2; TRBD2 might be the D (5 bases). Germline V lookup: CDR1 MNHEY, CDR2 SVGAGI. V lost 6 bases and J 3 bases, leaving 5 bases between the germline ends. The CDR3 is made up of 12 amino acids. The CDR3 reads CASRGDTGELFF. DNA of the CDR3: TGTGCCAGCAGGGGAGACACCGGGGAGCTGTTTTTT.

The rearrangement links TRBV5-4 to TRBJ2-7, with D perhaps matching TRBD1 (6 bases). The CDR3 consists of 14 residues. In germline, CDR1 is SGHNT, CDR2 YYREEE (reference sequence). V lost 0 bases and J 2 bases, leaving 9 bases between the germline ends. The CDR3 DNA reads TGTGCCAGCAGCTTGGCAGGGGATGCCTACGAGCAGTACTTC. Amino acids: CASSLAGDAYEQYF.

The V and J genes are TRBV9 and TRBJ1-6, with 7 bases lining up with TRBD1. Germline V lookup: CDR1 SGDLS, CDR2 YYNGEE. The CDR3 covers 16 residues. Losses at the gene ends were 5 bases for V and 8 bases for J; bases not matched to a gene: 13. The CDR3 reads CASRSGPTGIHSPLHF. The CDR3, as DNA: TGTGCCAGCAGGTCAGGCCCGACAGGGATCCATTCACCCCTCCACTTT.

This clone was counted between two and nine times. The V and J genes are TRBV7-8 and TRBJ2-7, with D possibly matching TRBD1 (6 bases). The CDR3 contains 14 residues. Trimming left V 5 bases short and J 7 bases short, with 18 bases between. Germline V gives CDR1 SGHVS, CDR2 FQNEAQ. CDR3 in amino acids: CASSLPQGSGEQYF. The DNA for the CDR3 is TGTGCCAGCAGCCTGCCACAGGGATCGGGGGAGCAGTACTTC.

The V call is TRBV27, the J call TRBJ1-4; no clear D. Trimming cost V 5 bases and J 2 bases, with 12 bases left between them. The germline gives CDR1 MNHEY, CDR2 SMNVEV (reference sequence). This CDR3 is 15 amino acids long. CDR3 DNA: TGTGCCAGCAGTGGCCTCACGGCCACTAATGAAAAACTGTTTTTT. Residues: CASSGLTATNEKLFF.

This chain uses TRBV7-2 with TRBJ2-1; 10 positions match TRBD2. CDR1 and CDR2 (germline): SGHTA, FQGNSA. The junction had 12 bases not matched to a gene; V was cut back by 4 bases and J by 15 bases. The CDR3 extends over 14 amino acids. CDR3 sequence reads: CASSSGYQRGGSFF. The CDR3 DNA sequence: TGTGCCAGCAGCTCCGGGTACCAGCGGGGGGGATCGTTCTTC.

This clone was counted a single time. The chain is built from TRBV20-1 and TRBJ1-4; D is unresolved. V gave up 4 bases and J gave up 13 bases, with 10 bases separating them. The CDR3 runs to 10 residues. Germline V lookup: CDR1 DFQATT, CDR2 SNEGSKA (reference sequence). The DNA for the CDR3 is TGCAGTGCTATAGGCAGAGGACTGTTTTTT. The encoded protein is CSAIGRGLFF.

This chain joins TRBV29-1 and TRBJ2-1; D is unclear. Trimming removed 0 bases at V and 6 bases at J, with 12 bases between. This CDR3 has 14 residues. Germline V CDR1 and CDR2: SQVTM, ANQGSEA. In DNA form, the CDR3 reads TGCAGCGTTGAAGATCGGAAGGGAACCAATGAGCAGTTCTTC. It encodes CSVEDRKGTNEQFF.

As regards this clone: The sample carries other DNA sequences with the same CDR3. The CDR3 DNA follows: TGTGCCAGCAGTTACTCGACGGGAGGCAAAGAGACCCAGTACTTC. Residues: CASSYSTGGKETQYF. J is TRBJ2-5 and V is TRBV6-5, with 7 bases matching TRBD2. J gave up 3 bases and V 0 bases, and 4 bases lay outside the gene matches. Germline loops: CDR1 MNHEY, CDR2 SVGAGI. This CDR3 region has 15 residues.

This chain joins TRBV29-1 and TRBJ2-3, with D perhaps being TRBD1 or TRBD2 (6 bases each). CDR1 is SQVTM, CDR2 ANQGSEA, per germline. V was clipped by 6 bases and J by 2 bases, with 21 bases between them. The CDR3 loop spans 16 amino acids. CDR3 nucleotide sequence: TGCAGCGTCCAAATATGGGGGGCGGCACTCACAGATACGCAGTATTTT. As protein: CSVQIWGAALTDTQYF.

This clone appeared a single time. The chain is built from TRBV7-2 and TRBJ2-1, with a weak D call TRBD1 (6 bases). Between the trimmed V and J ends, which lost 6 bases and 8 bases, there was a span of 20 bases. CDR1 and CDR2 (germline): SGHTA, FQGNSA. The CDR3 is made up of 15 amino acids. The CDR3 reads CASSLDRSRRDEQFF. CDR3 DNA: TGTGCCAGCAGTCTCGACAGGTCCCGAAGGGATGAGCAGTTCTTC.

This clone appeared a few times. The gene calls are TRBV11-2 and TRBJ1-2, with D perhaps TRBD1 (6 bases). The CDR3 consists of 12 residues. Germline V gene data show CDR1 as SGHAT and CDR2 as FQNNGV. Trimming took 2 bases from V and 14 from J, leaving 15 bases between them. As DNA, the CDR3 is TGTGCCAGCAGCTTAAGGGACATCCACATTACCTTC. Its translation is CASSLRDIHITF. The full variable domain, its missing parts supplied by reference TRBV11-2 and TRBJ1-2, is EAGVAQSPRYKIIEKRQSVAFWCNPISGHATLYWYQQILGQGPKLLIQFQNNGVVDDSQLPKDRFSAERLKGVDSTLKIQPAKLEDSAVYLCASSLRDIHITFGSGTRLTVV.

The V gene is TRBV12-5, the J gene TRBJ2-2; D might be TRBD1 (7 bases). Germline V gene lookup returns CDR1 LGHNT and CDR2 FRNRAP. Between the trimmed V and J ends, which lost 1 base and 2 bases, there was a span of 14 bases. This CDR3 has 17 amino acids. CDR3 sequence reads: CASGLGLQGTNTGELFF. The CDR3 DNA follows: TGTGCTAGTGGTTTGGGCTTACAGGGGACTAACACCGGGGAGCTGTTTTTT.

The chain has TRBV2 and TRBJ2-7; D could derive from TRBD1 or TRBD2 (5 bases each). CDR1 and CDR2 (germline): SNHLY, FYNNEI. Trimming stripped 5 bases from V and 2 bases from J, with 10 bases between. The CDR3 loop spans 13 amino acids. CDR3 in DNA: TGTGCCAGCAGTAGGGGACCCCCCTACGAGCAGTACTTC. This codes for CASSRGPPYEQYF.

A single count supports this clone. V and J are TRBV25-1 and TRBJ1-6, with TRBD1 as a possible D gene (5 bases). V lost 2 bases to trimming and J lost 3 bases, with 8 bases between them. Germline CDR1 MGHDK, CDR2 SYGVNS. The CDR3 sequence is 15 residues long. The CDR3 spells CASSERGGYNSPLHF. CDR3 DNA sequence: TGTGCCAGCAGTGAACGGGGGGGCTATAATTCACCCCTCCACTTT.

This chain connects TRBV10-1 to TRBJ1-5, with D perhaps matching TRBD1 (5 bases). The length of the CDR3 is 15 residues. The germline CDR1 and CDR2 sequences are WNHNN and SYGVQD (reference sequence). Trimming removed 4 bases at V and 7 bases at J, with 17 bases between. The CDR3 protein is CASSGRRAGNQPQHF. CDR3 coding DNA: TGCGCCAGCAGTGGGCGAAGGGCAGGGAACCAGCCCCAGCATTTT.

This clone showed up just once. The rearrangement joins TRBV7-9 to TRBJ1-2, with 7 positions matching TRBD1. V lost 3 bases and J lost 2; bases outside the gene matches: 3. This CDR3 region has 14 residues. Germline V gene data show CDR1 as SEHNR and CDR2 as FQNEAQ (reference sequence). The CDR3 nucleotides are TGTGCCAGCAGCTTTCAGGGGGTCAACTATGGCTACACCTTC. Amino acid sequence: CASSFQGVNYGYTF.

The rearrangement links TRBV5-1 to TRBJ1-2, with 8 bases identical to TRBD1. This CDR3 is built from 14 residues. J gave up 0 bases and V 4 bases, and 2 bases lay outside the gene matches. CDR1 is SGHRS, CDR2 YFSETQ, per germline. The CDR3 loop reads CASSPRGPNYGYTF. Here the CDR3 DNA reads TGCGCCAGCAGCCCCAGGGGGCCTAACTATGGCTACACCTTC.

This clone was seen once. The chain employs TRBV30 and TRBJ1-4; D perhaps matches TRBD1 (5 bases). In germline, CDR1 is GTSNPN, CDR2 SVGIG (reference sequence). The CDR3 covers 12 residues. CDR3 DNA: TGTGCAGGGTCGGTAGATAGGGGAAAACTGTTTTTT. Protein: CAGSVDRGKLFF.

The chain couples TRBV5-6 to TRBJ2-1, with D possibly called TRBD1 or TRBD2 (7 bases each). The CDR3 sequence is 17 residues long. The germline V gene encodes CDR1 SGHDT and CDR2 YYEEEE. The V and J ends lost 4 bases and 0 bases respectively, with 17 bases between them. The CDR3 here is CASSLGEGANSYNEQFF. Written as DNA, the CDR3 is TGTGCCAGCAGCCTGGGGGAGGGGGCAAACTCCTACAATGAGCAGTTCTTC.

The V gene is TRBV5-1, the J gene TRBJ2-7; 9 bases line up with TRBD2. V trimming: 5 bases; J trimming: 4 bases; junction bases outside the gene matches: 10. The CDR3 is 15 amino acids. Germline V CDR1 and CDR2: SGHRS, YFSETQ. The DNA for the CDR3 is TGCGCCAGCAGTCAACTGACTAGCGGCTCGTACGAGCAGTACTTC. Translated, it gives CASSQLTSGSYEQYF.

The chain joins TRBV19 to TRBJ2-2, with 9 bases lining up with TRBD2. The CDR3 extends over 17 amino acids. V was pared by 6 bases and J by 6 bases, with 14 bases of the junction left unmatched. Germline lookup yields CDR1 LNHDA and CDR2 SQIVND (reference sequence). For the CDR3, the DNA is TGTGCCAGTAGAACTCCTTCCCCGGGACTAGCCTCCGGGGAGCTGTTTTTT. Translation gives CASRTPSPGLASGELFF.

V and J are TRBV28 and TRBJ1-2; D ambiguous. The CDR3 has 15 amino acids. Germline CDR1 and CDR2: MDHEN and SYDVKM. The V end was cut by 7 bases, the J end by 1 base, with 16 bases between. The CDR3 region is CASIVGGMGNYGYTF. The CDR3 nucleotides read TGTGCCAGCATCGTGGGAGGGATGGGTAACTATGGCTACACCTTC.

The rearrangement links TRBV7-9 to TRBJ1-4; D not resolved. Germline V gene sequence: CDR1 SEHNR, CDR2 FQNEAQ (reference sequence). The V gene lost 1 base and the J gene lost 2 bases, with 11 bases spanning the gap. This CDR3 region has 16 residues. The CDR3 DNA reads TGTGCCAGCAGCTTAGGTACCCTGACCACTAATGAAAAACTGTTTTTT. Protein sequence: CASSLGTLTTNEKLFF. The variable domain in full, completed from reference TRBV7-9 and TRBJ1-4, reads DTGVSQNPRHKITKRGQNVTFRCDPISEHNRLYWYRQTLGQGPEFLTYFQNEAQLEKSRLLSDRFSAERPKGSFSTLEIQRTEQGDSAMYLCASSLGTLTTNEKLFFGSGTQLSVL.

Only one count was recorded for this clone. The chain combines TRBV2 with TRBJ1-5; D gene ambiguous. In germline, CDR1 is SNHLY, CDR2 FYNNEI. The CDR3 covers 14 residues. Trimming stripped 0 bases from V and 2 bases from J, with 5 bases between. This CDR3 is CASSEAIGNQPQHF. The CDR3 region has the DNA TGTGCCAGCAGTGAAGCAATTGGCAATCAGCCCCAGCATTTT.